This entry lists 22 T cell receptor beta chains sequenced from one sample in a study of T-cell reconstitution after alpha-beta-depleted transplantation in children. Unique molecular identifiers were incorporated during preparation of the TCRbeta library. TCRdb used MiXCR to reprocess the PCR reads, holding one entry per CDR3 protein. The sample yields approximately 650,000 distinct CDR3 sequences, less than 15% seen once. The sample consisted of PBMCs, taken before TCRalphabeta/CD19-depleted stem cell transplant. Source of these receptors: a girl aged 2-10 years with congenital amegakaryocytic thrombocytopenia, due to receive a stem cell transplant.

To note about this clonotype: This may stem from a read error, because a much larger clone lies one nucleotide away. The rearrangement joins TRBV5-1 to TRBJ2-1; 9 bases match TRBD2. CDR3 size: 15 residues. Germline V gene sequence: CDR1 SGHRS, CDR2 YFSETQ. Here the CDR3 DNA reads TGCGCCGGCAGCTTTGCTAGCGGGGCTTACAATGAGCAGTTCTTC. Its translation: CAGSFASGAYNEQFF.

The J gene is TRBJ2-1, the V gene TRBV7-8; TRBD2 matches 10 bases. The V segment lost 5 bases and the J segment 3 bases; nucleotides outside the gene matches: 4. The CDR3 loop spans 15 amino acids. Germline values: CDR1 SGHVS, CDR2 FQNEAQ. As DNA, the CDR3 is TGTGCCAGCAGCCAAGGGACTAGCGACTACAATGAGCAGTTCTTC. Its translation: CASSQGTSDYNEQFF.

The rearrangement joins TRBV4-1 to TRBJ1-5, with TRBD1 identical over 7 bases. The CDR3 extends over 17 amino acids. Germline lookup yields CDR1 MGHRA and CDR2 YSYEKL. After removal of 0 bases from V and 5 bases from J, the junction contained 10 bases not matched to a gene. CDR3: CASSQDGGSQGDQPQHF. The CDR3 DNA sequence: TGCGCCAGCAGCCAAGATGGTGGTTCCCAGGGGGATCAGCCCCAGCATTTT.

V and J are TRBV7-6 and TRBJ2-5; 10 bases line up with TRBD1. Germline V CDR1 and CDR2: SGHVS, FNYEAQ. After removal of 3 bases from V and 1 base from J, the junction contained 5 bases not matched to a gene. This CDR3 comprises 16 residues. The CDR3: CASSFGTGDFQETQYF. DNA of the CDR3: TGTGCCAGCAGCTTCGGGACAGGGGATTTCCAAGAGACCCAGTACTTC.

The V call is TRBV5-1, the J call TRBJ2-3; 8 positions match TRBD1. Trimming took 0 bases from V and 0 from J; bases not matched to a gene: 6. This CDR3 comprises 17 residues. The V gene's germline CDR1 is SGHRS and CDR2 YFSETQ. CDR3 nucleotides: TGCGCCAGCAGCTTGGAGCTACAGGGGGTGAGCACAGATACGCAGTATTTT. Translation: CASSLELQGVSTDTQYF.

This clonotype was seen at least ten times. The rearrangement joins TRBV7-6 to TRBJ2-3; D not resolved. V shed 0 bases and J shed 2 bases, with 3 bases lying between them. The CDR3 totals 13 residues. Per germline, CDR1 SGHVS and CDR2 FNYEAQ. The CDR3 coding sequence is TGTGCCAGCAGCTTAGCGGTCACAGATACGCAGTATTTT. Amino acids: CASSLAVTDTQYF.

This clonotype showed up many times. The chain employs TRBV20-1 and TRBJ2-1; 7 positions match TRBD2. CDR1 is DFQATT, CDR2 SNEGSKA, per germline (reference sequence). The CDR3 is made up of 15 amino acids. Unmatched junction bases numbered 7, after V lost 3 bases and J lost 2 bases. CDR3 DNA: TGCAGTGCTAGGGGGGGGAGGGCACCCTACAATGAGCAGTTCTTC. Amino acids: CSARGGRAPYNEQFF.

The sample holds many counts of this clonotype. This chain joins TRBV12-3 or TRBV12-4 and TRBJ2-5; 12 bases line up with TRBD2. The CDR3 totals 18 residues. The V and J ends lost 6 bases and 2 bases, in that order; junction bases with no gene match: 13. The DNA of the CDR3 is TGTGCCAGCAGCCCCCGACTAGCGGGAGTTTTTGGTCAAGAGACCCAGTACTTC. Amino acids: CASSPRLAGVFGQETQYF.

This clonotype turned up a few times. CDR3 in DNA: TGTGCCAGCAGGGACCAAAGCGGGAGGAAGGCAGATACGCAGTATTTT. This codes for CASRDQSGRKADTQYF. V gene TRBV28 combines with J gene TRBJ2-3; 9 bases align to TRBD2. With V trimmed by 6 bases and J by 4 bases, 11 bases remained unmatched. Germline loops: CDR1 MDHEN, CDR2 SYDVKM. This CDR3 has 16 residues.

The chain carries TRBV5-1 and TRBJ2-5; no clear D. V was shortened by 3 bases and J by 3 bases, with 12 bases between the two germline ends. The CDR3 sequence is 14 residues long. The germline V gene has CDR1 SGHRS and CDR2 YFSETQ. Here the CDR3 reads CASSSSRVEETQYF. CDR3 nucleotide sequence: TGCGCCAGCAGCTCCTCTAGGGTAGAAGAGACCCAGTACTTC.

CDR3 in DNA: TGTGCCAGCAGTTCGAGGGTTGATGGCGAGCAGTACTTC. Its protein is CASSSRVDGEQYF. The chain couples TRBV6-5 to TRBJ2-7, with D maybe TRBD2 (5 bases). The germline CDR1 and CDR2 sequences are MNHEY and SVGAGI. V lost 4 bases to trimming and J lost 6 bases, with 13 bases between them. The CDR3 runs to 13 residues.

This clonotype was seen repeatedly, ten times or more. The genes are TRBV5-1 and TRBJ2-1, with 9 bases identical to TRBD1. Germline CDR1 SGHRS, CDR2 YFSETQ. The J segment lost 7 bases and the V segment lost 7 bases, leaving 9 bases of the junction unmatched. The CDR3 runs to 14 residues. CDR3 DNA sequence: TGCGCCAGCTGGACAGGGGCGATTGTAAATGAGCAGTTCTTC. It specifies CASWTGAIVNEQFF.

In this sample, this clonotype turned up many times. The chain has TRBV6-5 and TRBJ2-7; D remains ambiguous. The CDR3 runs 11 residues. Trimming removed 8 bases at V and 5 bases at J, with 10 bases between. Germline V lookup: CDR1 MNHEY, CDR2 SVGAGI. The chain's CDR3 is CASSRAHEQYF. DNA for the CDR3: TGTGCCAGCTCCCGGGCTCACGAGCAGTACTTC.

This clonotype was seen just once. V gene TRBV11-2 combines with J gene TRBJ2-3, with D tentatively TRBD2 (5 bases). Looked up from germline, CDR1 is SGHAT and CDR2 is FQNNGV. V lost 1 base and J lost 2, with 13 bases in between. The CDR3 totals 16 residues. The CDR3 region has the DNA TGTGCCAGCAGCTTAGGACTACAAACCTTCACAGATACGCAGTATTTT. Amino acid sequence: CASSLGLQTFTDTQYF. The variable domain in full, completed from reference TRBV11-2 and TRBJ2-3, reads EAGVAQSPRYKIIEKRQSVAFWCNPISGHATLYWYQQILGQGPKLLIQFQNNGVVDDSQLPKDRFSAERLKGVDSTLKIQPAKLEDSAVYLCASSLGLQTFTDTQYFGPGTRLTVL.

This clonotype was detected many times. The CDR3 loop reads CASSYRAAYEAFF. CDR3 DNA sequence: TGCGCCAGCAGCTACAGGGCAGCCTATGAAGCTTTCTTT. J is TRBJ1-1 and V is TRBV5-1; D is perhaps TRBD1 (6 bases). V was trimmed by 3 bases and J by 7 bases, leaving 13 bases between them. CDR3 length: 13 residues. CDR1 and CDR2 from the germline V gene are SGHRS and YFSETQ.

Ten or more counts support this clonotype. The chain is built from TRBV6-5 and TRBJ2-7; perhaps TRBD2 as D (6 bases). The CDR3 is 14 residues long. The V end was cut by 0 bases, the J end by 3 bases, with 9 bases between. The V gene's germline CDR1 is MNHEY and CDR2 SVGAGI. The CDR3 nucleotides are TGTGCCAGCAGTTACTCGGGTAGCGGCTACGAGCAGTACTTC. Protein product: CASSYSGSGYEQYF.

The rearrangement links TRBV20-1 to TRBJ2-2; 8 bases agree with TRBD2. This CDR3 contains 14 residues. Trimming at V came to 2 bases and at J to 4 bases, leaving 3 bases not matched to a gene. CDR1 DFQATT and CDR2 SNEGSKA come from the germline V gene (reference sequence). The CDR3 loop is CSARRLAGTGELFF. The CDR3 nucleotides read TGCAGTGCTAGACGTCTAGCGGGCACCGGGGAGCTGTTTTTT.

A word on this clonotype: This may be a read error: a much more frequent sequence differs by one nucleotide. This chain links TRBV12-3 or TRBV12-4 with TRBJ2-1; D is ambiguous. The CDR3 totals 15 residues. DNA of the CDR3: TGTGGCAGCAGCCCGACCGCACCCTCCTACAATGAGCAGTTCTTC. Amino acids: CGSSPTAPSYNEQFF.

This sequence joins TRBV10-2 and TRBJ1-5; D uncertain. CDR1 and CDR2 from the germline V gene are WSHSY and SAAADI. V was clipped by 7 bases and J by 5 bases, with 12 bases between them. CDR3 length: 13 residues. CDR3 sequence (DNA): TGCGCCAGCACTCGACGGCCGGATCAGCCCCAGCATTTT. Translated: CASTRRPDQPQHF.

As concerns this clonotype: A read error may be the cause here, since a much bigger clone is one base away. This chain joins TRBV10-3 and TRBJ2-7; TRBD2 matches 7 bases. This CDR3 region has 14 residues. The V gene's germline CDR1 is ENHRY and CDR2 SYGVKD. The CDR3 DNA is TGTGCCATCAGGGATAGCGGGCTCGCCTACGAGGAGTACTTC. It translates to CAIRDSGLAYEEYF.

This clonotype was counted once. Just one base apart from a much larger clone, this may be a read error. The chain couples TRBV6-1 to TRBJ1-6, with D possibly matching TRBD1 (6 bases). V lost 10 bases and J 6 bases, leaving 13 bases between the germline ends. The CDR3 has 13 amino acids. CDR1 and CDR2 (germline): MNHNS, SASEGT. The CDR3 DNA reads TGTGCCACGATTCAGGGGAGTAATTCACCCCTCCACTTT. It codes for CATIQGSNSPLHF.

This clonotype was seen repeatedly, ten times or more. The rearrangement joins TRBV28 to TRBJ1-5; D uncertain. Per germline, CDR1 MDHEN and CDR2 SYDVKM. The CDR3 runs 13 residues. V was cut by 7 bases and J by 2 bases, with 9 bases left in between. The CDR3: CASIGLGNQPQHF. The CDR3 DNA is TGTGCCAGCATCGGGTTGGGCAATCAGCCCCAGCATTTT.